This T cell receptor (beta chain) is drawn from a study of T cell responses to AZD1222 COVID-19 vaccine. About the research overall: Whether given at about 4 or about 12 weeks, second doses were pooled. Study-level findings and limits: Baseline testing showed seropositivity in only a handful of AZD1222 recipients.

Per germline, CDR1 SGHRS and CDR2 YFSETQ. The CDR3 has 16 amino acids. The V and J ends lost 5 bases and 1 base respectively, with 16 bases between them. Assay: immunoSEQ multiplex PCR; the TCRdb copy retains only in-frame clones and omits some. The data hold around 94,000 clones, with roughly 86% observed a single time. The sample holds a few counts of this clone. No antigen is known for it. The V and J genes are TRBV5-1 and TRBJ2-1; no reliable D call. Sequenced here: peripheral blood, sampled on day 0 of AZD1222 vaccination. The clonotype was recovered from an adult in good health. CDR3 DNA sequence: TGCGCCAGCAGAATCCATACCGATTCGTCCTACAATGAGCAGTTCTTC. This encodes CASRIHTDSSYNEQFF.